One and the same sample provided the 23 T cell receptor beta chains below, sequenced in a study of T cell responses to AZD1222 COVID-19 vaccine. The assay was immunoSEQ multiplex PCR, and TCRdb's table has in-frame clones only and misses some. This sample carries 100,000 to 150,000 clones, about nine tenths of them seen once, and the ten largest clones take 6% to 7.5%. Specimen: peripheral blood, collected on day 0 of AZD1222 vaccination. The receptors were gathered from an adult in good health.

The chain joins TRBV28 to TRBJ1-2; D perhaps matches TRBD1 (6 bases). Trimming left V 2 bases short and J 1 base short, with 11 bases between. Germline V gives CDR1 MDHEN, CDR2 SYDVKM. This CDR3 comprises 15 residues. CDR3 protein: CASSLRDTRNYGYTF. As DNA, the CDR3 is TGTGCCAGCAGTTTAAGGGACACGCGTAACTATGGCTACACCTTC.

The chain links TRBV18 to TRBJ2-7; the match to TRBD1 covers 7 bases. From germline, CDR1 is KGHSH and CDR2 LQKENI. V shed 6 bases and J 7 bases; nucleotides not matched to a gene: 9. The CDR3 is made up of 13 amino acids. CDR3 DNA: TGTGCCAGCTCCCCCAGGGGGTTGGAGGAGCAGTACTTC. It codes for CASSPRGLEEQYF.

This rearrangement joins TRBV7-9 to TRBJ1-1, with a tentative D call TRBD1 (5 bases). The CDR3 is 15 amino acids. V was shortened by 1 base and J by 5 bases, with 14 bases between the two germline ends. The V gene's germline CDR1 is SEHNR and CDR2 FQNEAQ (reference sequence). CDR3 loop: CASSLEGAPWTEAFF. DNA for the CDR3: TGTGCCAGCAGCTTAGAAGGGGCCCCGTGGACTGAAGCTTTCTTT.

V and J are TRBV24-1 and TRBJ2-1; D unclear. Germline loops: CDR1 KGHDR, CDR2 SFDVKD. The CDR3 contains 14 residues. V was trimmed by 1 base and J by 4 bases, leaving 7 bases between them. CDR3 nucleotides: TGTGCCACCAGTGATTTTCACGAATACAATGAGCAGTTCTTC. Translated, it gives CATSDFHEYNEQFF.

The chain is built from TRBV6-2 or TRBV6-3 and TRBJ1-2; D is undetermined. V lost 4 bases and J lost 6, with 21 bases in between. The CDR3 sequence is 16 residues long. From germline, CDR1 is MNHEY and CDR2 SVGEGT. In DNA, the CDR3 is TGTGCCAGCAGTTCCCCTCGGCGGCAGGCGATGGATGGCTACACCTTC. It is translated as CASSSPRRQAMDGYTF.

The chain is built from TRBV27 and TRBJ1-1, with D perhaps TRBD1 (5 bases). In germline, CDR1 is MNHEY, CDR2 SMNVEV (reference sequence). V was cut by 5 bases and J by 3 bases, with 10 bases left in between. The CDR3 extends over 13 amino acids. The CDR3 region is CASSVGGYTEAFF. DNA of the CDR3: TGTGCCAGCAGTGTGGGGGGGTACACTGAAGCTTTCTTT.

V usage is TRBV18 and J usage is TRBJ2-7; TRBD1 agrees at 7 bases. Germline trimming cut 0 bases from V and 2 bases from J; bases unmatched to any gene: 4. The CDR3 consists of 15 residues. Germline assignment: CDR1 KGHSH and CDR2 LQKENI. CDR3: CASSPPNQGAYEQYF. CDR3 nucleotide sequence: TGTGCCAGCTCACCACCGAACCAGGGGGCCTACGAGCAGTACTTC.

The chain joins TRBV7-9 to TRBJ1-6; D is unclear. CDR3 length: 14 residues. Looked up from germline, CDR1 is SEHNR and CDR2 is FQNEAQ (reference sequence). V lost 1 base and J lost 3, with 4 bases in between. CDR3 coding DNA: TGTGCCAGCAGCTTAGGCAACTATAATTCACCCCTCCACTTT. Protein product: CASSLGNYNSPLHF.

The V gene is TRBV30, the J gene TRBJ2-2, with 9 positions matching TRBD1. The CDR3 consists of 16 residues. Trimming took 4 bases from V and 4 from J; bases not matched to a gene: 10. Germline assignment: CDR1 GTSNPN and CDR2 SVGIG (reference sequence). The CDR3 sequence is CAWNLGTGHGTGELFF. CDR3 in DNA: TGTGCCTGGAACCTCGGGACAGGGCATGGCACCGGGGAGCTGTTTTTT.

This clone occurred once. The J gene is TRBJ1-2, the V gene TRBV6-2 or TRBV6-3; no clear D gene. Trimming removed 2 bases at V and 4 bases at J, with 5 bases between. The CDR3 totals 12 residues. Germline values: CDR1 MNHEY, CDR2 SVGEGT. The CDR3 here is CASSYTVYGYTF. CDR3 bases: TGTGCCAGCAGTTACACCGTCTATGGCTACACCTTC.

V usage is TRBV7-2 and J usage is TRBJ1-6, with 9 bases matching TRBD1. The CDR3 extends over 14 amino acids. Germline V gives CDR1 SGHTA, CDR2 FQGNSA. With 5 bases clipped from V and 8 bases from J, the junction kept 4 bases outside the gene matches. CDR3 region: CASSPDRGYSPLHF. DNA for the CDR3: TGTGCCAGCAGCCCCGACAGGGGGTATTCACCCCTCCACTTT.

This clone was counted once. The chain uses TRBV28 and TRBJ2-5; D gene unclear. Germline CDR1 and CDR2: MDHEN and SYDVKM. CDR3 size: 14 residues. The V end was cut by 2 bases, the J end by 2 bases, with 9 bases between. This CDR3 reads CASSLMGAQETQYF. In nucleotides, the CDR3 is TGTGCCAGCAGTTTAATGGGCGCTCAAGAGACCCAGTACTTC. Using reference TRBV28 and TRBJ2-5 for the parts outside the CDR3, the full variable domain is DVKVTQSSRYLVKRTGEKVFLECVQDMDHENMFWYRQDPGLGLRLIYFSYDVKMKEKGDIPEGYSVSREKKERFSLILESASTNQTSMYLCASSLMGAQETQYFGPGTRLLVL.

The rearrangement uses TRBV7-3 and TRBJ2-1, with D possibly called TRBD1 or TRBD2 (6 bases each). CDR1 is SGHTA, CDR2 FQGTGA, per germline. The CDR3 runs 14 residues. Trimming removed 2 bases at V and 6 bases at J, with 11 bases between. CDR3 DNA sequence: TGTGCCAGCAGCTTAGGGGGGCCCTCCAATGAGCAGTTCTTC. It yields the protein CASSLGGPSNEQFF.

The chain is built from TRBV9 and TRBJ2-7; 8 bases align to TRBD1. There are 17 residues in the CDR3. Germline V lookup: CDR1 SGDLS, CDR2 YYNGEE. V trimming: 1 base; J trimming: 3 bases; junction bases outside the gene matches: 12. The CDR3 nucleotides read TGTGCCAGCAGCGTACGTGCAGGGGGCGATTTTAACTACGAGCAGTACTTC. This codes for CASSVRAGGDFNYEQYF.

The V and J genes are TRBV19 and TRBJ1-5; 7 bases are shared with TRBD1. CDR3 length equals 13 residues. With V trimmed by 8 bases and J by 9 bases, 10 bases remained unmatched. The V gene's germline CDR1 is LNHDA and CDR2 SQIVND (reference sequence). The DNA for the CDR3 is TGTGCCAGTCGCGACAGGGCGTTATCGCCCCAGCATTTT. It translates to CASRDRALSPQHF.

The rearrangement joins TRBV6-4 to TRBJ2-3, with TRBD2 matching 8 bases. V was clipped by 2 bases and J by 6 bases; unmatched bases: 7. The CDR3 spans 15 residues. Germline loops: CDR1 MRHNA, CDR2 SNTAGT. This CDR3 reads CASSDVGGGQDTQYF. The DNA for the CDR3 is TGTGCCAGCAGTGACGTTGGCGGGGGGCAGGATACGCAGTATTTT.

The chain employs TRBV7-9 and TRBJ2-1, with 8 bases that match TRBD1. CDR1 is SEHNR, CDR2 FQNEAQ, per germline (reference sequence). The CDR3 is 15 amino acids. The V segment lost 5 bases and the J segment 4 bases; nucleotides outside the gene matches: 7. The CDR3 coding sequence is TGTGCCAGCAGCCTTGGACAGGGTCCATACAATGAGCAGTTCTTC. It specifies CASSLGQGPYNEQFF.

The CDR3 spells CASSFGPYNSPLHF. In DNA, the CDR3 is TGTGCCAGCAGTTTCGGTCCATATAATTCACCCCTCCACTTT. The chain employs TRBV27 and TRBJ1-6; D unclear. The CDR3 covers 14 residues. Germline V gives CDR1 MNHEY, CDR2 SMNVEV (reference sequence). V lost 3 bases and J 4 bases, leaving 7 bases between the germline ends.

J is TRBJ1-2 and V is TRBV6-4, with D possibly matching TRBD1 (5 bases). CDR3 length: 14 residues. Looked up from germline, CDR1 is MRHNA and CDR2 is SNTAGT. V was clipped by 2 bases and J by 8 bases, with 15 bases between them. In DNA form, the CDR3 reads TGTGCCAGCAGTGACATTGCGGGGCAGGGAGGCTACACCTTC. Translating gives CASSDIAGQGGYTF.

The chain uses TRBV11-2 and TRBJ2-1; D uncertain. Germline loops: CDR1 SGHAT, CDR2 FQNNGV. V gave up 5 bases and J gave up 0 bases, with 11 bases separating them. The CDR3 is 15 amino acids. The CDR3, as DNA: TGTGCCAGCAGCGGAGCTCCCAGCTCCTACAATGAGCAGTTCTTC. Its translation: CASSGAPSSYNEQFF.

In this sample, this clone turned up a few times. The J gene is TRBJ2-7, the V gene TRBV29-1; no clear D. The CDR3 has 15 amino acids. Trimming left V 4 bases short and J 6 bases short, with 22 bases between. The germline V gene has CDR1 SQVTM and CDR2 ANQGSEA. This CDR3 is CSVALGSVLSPEQYF. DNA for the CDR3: TGCAGCGTTGCTTTGGGGTCAGTCCTTTCGCCCGAGCAGTACTTC.

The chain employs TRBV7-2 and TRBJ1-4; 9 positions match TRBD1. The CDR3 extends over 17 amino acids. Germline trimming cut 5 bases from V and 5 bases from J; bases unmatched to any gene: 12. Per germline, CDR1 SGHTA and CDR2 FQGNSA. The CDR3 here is CASSPIPGQGLNEKLFF. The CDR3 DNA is TGTGCCAGCAGCCCGATCCCGGGACAGGGTTTAAATGAAAAACTGTTTTTT.

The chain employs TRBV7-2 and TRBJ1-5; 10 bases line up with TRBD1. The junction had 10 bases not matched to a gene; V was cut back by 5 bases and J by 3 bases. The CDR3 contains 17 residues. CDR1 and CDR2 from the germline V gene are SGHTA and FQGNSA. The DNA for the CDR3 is TGTGCCAGCAGCCCACACGGGGGACAGGGGACCAATCAGCCCCAGCATTTT. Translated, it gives CASSPHGGQGTNQPQHF. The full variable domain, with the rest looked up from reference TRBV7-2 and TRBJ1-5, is GAGVSQSPSNKVTEKGKDVELRCDPISGHTALYWYRQSLGQGLEFLIYFQGNSAPDKSGLPSDRFSAERTGGSVSTLTIQRTQQEDSAVYLCASSPHGGQGTNQPQHFGDGTRLSIL.